This record covers a single TCR beta chain. Time point: baseline, week 1 (first vaccination visit). The treatment is: pre-vaccination baseline after standard-of-care therapy. In every donor, the tumor was a new WHO grade 3 or 4 IDH1-mutant, ATRX-lost astrocytoma. Here immunoSEQ multiplex PCR was the method, and the copy in TCRdb shows in-frame clones only, minus some. The top ten hold 7% to 9% of the sample, which has around 87,000 clones, around 82% seen once. This sample is part of a study of a mutant IDH1 vaccine in newly diagnosed glioma. About the study: Prior therapy was radiotherapy, temozolomide, or both; most received both.

Germline values: CDR1 LGHNA, CDR2 YNFKEQ. There are 13 residues in the CDR3. V lost 3 bases, J lost 5 bases, and 1 base stayed unmatched. The V gene is TRBV4-2, the J gene TRBJ1-1; 9 bases fit TRBD1. The TCR comes from a woman between 45 and 65 years old with glioma. This sample comprised PBMCs, obtained from a glioma patient treated with radiotherapy, temozolomide or both. The CDR3 region is CASSHDRGTEAFF. CDR3 bases: TGTGCCAGCAGCCATGACAGGGGGACTGAAGCTTTCTTT.